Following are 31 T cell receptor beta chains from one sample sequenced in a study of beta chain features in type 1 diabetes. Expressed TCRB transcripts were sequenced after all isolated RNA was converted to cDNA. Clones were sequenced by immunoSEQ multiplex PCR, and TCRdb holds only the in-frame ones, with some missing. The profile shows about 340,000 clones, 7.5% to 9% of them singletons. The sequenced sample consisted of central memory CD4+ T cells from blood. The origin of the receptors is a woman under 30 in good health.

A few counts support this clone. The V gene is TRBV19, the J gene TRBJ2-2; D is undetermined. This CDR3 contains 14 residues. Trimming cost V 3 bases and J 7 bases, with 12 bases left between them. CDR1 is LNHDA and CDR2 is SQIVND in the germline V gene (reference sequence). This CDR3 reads CASSISVLYGELFF. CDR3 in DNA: TGTGCCAGTAGTATTAGTGTTCTCTACGGGGAGCTGTTTTTT. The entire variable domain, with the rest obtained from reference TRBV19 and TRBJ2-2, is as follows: DGGITQSPKYLFRKEGQNVTLSCEQNLNHDAMYWYRQDPGQGLRLIYYSQIVNDFQKGDIAEGYSVSREKKESFPLTVTSAQKNPTAFYLCASSISVLYGELFFGEGSRLTVL.

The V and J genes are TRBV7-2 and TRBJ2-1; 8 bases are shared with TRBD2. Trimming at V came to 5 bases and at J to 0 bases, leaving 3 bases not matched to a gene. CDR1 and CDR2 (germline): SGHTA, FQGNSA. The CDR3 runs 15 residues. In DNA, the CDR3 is TGTGCCAGCAGCCCTCGGGAGGGCTCCTACAATGAGCAGTTCTTC. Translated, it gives CASSPREGSYNEQFF.

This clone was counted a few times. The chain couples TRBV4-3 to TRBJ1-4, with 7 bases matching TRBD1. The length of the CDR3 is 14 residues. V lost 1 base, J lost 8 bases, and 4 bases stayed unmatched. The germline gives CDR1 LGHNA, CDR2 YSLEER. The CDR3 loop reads CASSQAADREKLFF. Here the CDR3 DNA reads TGCGCCAGCAGCCAAGCCGCGGACAGGGAAAAACTGTTTTTT.

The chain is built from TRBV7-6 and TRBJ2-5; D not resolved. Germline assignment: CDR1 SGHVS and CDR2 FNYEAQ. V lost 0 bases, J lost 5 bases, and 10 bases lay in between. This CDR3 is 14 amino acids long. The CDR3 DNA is TGTGCCAGCAGCTTAGCTGATTACTCGGAGACCCAGTACTTC. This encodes CASSLADYSETQYF. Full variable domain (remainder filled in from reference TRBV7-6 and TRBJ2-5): GAGVSQSPRYKVTKRGQDVALRCDPISGHVSLYWYRQALGQGPEFLTYFNYEAQQDKSGLPNDRFSAERPEGSISTLTIQRTEQRDSAMYRCASSLADYSETQYFGPGTRLLVL.

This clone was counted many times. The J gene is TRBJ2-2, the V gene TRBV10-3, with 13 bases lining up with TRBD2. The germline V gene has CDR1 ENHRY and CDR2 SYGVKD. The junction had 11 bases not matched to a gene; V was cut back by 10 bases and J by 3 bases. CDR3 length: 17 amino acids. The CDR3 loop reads CATTGTSGTSYTGELFF. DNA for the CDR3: TGTGCCACAACCGGGACTAGCGGGACGAGTTACACCGGGGAGCTGTTTTTT.

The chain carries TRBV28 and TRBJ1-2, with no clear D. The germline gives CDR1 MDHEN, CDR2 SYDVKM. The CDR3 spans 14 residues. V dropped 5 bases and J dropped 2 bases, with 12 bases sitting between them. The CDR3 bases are TGTGCCAGCAGTCCCTACGAAGACAACTATGGCTACACCTTC. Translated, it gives CASSPYEDNYGYTF.

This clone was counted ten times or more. The CDR3 DNA reads as TGTGCCAGCACATCCCACGGGTTAGCCAAAAACATTCAGTACTTC. Encoded protein: CASTSHGLAKNIQYF. V and J are TRBV28 and TRBJ2-4; no reliable D call. V lost 7 bases and J 0 bases, leaving 13 bases between the germline ends. The CDR3 is made up of 15 amino acids. Germline lookup yields CDR1 MDHEN and CDR2 SYDVKM.

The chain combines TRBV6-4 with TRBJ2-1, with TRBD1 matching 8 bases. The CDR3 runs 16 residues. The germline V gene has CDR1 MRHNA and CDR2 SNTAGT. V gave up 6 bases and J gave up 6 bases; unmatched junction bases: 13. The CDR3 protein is CASRRSAGTGFNEQFF. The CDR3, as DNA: TGTGCCAGCAGAAGAAGCGCCGGGACAGGATTCAATGAGCAGTTCTTC.

The CDR3 reads CATSRDLGTSRDNEQFF. The CDR3 region has the DNA TGTGCCACCAGCAGAGATTTGGGCACTAGCAGAGACAATGAGCAGTTCTTC. The chain carries TRBV15 and TRBJ2-1, with a possible D match to TRBD2 (6 bases). Germline assignment: CDR1 LNHNV and CDR2 YYDKDF (reference sequence). V was cut by 0 bases and J by 5 bases, with 17 bases left in between. There are 17 residues in the CDR3.

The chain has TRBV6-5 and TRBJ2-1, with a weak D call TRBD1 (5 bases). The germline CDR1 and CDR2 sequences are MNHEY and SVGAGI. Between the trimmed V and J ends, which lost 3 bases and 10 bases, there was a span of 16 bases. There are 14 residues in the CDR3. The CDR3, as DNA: TGTGCCAGCAGTTATTACCCAGACAGTTTAGAGCAGTTCTTC. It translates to CASSYYPDSLEQFF.

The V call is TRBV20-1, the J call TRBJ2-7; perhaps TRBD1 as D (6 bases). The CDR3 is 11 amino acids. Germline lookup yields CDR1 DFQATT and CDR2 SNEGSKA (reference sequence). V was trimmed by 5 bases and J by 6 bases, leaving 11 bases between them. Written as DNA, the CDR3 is TGCAGTGCTCTCCAACAGGGCGAGCAGTACTTC. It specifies CSALQQGEQYF.

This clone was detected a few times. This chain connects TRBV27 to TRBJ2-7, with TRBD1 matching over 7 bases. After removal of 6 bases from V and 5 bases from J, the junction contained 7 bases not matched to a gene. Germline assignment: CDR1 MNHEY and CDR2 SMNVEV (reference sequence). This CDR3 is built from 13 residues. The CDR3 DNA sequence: TGTGCCAGCAGGAAGGGGGACAGTGACGAGCAGTACTTC. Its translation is CASRKGDSDEQYF.

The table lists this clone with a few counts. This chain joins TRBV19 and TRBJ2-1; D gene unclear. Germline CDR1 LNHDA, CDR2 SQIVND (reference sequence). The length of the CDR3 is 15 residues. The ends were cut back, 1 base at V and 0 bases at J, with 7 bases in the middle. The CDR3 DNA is TGTGCCAGTAGTATAGTCCAGAGCTCCTACAATGAGCAGTTCTTC. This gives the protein CASSIVQSSYNEQFF.

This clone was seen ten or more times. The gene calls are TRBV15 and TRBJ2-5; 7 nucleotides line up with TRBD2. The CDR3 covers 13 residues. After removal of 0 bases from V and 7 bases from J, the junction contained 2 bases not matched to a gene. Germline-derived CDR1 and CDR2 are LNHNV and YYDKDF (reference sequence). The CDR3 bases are TGTGCCACCAGCAGAGAAGCGGGAACGACCCAGTACTTC. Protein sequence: CATSREAGTTQYF.

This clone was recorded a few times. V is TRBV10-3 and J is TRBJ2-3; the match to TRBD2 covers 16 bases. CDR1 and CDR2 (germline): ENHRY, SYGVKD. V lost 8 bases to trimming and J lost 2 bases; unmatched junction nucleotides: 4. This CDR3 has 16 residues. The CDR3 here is CAIGTSGRAVTDTQYF. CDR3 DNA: TGTGCCATCGGGACTAGCGGGAGGGCCGTCACAGATACGCAGTATTTT.

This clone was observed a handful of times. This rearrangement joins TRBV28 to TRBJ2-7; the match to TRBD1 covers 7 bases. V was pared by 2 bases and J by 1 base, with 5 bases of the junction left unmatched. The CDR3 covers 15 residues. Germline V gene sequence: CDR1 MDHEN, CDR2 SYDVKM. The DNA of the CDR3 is TGTGCCAGCAGTTTACTGGGACAGCCTTCCTACGAGCAGTACTTC. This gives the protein CASSLLGQPSYEQYF. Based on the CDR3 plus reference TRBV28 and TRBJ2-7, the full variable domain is DVKVTQSSRYLVKRTGEKVFLECVQDMDHENMFWYRQDPGLGLRLIYFSYDVKMKEKGDIPEGYSVSREKKERFSLILESASTNQTSMYLCASSLLGQPSYEQYFGPGTRLTVT.

The CDR3 bases are TGCGCCAGCAGCCTCTCCTTTCCGGGACAGGGGGCGTATGGCTACACCTTC. It codes for CASSLSFPGQGAYGYTF. The chain combines TRBV4-3 with TRBJ1-2; 12 positions agree with TRBD1. V lost 4 bases to trimming and J lost 5 bases; unmatched junction nucleotides: 11. There are 17 residues in the CDR3. CDR1 is LGHNA, CDR2 YSLEER, per germline.

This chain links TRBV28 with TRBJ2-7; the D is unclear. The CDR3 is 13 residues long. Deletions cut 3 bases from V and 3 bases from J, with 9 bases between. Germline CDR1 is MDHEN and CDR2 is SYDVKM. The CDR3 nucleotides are TGTGCCAGCAGTTTTAGGTCCTTCTACGAGCAGTACTTC. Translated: CASSFRSFYEQYF. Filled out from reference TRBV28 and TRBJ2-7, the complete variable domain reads DVKVTQSSRYLVKRTGEKVFLECVQDMDHENMFWYRQDPGLGLRLIYFSYDVKMKEKGDIPEGYSVSREKKERFSLILESASTNQTSMYLCASSFRSFYEQYFGPGTRLTVT.

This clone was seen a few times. The CDR3 DNA reads TGTGCCAGCAGCGGAGAATACGAGCAGTACTTC. It codes for CASSGEYEQYF. The chain employs TRBV11-1 and TRBJ2-7; D unresolved. Trimming stripped 5 bases from V and 4 bases from J, with 6 bases between. Germline assignment: CDR1 SGHAT and CDR2 FQDESV (reference sequence). This CDR3 is built from 11 residues. Drawing the rest from reference TRBV11-1 and TRBJ2-7, the complete variable domain is EAEVAQSPRYKITEKSQAVAFWCDPISGHATLYWYRQILGQGPELLVQFQDESVVDDSQLPKDRFSAERLKGVDSTLKIQPAELGDSAMYLCASSGEYEQYFGPGTRLTVT.

CDR3 DNA: TGTGCCAGCAGCAAAGGGCCCGAGTGGCAGGCAAACACCTACGAGCAGTACTTC. Translating gives CASSKGPEWQANTYEQYF. The chain is built from TRBV21-1 and TRBJ2-7; the table's D call of TRBD1 was not tested on the DNA. TRBV21-1 is a listed pseudogene. The length of the CDR3 is 18 residues.

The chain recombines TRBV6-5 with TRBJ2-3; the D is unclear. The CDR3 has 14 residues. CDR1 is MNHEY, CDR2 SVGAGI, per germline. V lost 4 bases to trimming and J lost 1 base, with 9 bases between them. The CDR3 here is CASSWSPRTDTQYF. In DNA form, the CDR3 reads TGTGCCAGCAGTTGGTCCCCCCGCACAGATACGCAGTATTTT.

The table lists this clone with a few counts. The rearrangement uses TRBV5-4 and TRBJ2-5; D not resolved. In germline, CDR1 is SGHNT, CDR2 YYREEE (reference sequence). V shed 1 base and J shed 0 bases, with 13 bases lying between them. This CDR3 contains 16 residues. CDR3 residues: CASSLSKPFYQETQYF. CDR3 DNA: TGTGCCAGCAGCTTGTCGAAGCCCTTCTACCAAGAGACCCAGTACTTC.

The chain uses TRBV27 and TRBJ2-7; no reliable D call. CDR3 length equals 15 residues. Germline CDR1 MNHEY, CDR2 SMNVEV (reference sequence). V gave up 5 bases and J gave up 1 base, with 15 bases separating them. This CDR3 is CASSLKDGRSYEQYF. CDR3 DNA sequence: TGTGCCAGCAGTCTCAAGGACGGCAGATCCTACGAGCAGTACTTC.

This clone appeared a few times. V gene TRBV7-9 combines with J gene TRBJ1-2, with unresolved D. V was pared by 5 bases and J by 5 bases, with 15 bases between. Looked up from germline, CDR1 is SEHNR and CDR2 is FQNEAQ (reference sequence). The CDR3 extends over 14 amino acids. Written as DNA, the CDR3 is TGTGCCAGCAGCCCGACTCAGGCGGCTTATGGCTACACCTTC. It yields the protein CASSPTQAAYGYTF.

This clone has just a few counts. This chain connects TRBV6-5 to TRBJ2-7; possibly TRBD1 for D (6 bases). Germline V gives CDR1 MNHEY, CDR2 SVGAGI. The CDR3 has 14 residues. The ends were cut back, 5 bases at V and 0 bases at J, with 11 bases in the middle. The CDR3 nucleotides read TGTGCCAGCAGTGCCTGGGACAACTCCTACGAGCAGTACTTC. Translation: CASSAWDNSYEQYF.

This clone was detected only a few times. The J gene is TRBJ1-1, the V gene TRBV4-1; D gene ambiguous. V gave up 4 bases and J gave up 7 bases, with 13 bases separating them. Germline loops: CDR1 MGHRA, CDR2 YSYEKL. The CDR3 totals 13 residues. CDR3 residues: CASSPRVQDEAFF. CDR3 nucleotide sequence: TGCGCCAGCAGCCCCCGCGTTCAGGATGAAGCTTTCTTT.

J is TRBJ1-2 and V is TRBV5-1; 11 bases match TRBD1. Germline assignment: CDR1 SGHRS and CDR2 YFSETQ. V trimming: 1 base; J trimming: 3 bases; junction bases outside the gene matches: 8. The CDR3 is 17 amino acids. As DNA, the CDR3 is TGCGCCAGCAGCTTGCGAGGACAGGGGGCGTTAGACTATGGCTACACCTTC. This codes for CASSLRGQGALDYGYTF.

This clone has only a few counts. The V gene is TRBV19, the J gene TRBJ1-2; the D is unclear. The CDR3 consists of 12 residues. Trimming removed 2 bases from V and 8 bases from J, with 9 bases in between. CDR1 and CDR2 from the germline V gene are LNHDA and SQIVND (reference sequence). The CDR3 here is CASSIYPGGYTF. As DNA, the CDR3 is TGTGCCAGTAGTATATACCCGGGCGGCTACACCTTC.

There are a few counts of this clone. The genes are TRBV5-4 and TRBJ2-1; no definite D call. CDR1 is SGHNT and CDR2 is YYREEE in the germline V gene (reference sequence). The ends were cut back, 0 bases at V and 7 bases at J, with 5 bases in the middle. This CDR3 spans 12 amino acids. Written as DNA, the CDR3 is TGTGCCAGCAGCTTGGTTACAAATGAGCAGTTCTTC. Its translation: CASSLVTNEQFF.

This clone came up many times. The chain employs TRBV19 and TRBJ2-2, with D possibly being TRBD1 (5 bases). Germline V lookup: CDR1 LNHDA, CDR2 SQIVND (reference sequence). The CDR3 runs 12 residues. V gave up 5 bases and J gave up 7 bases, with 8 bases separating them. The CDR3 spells CASSLQGGELFF. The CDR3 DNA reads TGTGCCAGTAGTCTGCAGGGCGGGGAGCTGTTTTTT.

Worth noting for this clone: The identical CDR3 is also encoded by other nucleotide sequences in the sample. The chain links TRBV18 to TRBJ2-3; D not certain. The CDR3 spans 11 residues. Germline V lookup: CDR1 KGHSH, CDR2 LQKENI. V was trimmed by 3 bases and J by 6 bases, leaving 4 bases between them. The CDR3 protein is CASSPRDTQYF. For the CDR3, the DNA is TGTGCCAGCTCACCGCGGGATACGCAGTATTTT.